What follows describes a single T cell receptor beta chain. CDR3 length equals 14 residues. The V end was cut by 4 bases, the J end by 7 bases, with 16 bases between. Per the germline V gene, CDR1 is MNHNS and CDR2 is SASEGT. TCRdb's table, derived via immunoSEQ multiplex PCR, lists solely in-frame clones and lacks some. This table has 50,000 to 65,000 clones, roughly 89% appearing once. Separation from the roughly 690-subject first cohort characterized the approximately 120-subject validation cohort, to which the donors belonged. The sample is drawn from a study of cytomegalovirus exposure and HLA in healthy donors. Study details: The use of the same platform for the approximately 130 validation repertoires and the 550 to 700 first-cohort repertoires was reported by a later analysis.

The chain recombines TRBV6-1 with TRBJ1-2; tentatively, D is TRBD1 (6 bases). Sequencing input: PBMCs. This TCR was sampled from a woman aged 18 to 35 in good health and CMV-seropositive. The CDR3: CASSGSLGASGYTF. In nucleotides, the CDR3 is TGTGCCAGCAGTGGATCGTTGGGGGCTAGTGGCTACACCTTC.